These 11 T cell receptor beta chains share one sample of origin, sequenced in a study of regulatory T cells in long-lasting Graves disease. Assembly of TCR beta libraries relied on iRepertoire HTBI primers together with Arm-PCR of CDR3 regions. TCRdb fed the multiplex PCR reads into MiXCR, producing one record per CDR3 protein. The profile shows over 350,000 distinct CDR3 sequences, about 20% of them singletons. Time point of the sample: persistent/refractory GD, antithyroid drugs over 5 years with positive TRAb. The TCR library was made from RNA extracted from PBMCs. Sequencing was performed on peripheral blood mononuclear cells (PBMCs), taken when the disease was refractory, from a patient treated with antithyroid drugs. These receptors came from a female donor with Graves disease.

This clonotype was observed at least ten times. The CDR3 DNA follows: TGTGCCAGCAGCTTAGCAGGGGGCCGGGAGACCCAGTACTTC. It yields the protein CASSLAGGRETQYF. The chain joins TRBV7-2 to TRBJ2-5, with 7 bases identical to TRBD1. With V trimmed by 0 bases and J by 5 bases, 3 bases remained unmatched. This CDR3 is built from 14 residues. Germline lookup yields CDR1 SGHTA and CDR2 FQGNSA.

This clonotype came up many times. The CDR3 nucleotides are TGTGCCAGCACCGACTTGGACCCCCGAGAGCTGTTTTTT. Amino acids: CASTDLDPRELFF. V is TRBV12-3 or TRBV12-4 and J is TRBJ2-2; D is unclear. With 7 bases removed from V and 11 bases from J, the gap between germline ends came to 17 bases. The CDR3 contains 13 residues.

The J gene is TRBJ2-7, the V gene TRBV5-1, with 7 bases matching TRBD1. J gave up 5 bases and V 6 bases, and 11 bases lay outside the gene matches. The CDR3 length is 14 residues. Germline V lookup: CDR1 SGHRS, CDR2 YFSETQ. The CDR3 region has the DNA TGCGCCAGCACCTTTACCACAGGGGTCAACGAGCAGTACTTC. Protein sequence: CASTFTTGVNEQYF.

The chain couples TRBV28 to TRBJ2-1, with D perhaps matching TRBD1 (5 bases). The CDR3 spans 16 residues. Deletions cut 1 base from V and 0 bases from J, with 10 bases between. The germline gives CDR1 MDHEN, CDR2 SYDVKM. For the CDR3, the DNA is TGTGCCAGCAGTTTATATCAGGGTGGCTCCTACAATGAGCAGTTCTTC. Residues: CASSLYQGGSYNEQFF.

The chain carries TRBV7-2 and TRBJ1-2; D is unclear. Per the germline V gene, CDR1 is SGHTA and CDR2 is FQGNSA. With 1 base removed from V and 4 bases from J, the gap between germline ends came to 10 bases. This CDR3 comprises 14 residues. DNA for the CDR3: TGTGCCAGCAGCTTAGGAGGGTTGTCCTATGGCTACACCTTC. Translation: CASSLGGLSYGYTF.

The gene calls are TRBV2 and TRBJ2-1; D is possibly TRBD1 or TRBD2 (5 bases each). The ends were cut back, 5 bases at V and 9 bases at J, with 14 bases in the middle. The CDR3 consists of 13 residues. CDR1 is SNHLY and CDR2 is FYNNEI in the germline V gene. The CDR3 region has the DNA TGTGCCAGCAGTAGGTCCGGGACGGGTGAGCAGTTCTTC. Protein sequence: CASSRSGTGEQFF. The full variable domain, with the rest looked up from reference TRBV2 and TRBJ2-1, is EPEVTQTPSHQVTQMGQEVILRCVPISNHLYFYWYRQILGQKVEFLVSFYNNEISEKSEIFDDQFSVERPDGSNFTLKIRSTKLEDSAMYFCASSRSGTGEQFFGPGTRLTVL.

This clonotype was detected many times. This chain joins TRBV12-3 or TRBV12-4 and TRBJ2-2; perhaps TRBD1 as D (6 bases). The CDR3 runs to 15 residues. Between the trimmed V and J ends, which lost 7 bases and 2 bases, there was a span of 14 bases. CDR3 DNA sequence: TGTGCCAGCAACCTCGTACAGGGAAACACCGGGGAGCTGTTTTTT. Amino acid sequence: CASNLVQGNTGELFF.

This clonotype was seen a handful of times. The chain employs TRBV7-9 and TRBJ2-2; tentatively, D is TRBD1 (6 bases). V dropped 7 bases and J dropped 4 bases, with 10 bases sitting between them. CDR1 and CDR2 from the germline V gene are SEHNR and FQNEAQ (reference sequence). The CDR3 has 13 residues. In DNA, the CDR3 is TGTGCCAGCATCAGAGGGGGCACCGGGGAGCTGTTTTTT. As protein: CASIRGGTGELFF.

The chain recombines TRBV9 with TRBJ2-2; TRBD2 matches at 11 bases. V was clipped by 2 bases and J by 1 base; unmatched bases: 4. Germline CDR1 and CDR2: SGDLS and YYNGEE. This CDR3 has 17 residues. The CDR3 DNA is TGTGCCAGCAGCGTGTCGACTAGCGGGAAGAACACCGGGGAGCTGTTTTTT. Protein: CASSVSTSGKNTGELFF. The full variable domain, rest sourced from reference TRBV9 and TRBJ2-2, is DSGVTQTPKHLITATGQRVTLRCSPRSGDLSVYWYQQSLDQGLQFLIQYYNGEERAKGNILERFSAQQFPDLHSELNLSSLELGDSALYFCASSVSTSGKNTGELFFGEGSRLTVL.

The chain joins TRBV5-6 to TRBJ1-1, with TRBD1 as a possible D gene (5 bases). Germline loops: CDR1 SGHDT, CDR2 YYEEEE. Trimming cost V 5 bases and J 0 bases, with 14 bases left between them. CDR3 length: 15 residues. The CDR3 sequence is CASSPPQGMNTEAFF. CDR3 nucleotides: TGTGCCAGCAGTCCACCGCAGGGAATGAACACTGAAGCTTTCTTT.

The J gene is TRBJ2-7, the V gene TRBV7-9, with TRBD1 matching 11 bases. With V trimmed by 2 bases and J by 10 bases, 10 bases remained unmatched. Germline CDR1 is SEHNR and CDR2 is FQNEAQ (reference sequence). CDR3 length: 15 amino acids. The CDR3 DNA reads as TGTGCCAGCAGCTTAACAACCGGGACAGGGGGAGATCAGTACTTC. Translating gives CASSLTTGTGGDQYF.